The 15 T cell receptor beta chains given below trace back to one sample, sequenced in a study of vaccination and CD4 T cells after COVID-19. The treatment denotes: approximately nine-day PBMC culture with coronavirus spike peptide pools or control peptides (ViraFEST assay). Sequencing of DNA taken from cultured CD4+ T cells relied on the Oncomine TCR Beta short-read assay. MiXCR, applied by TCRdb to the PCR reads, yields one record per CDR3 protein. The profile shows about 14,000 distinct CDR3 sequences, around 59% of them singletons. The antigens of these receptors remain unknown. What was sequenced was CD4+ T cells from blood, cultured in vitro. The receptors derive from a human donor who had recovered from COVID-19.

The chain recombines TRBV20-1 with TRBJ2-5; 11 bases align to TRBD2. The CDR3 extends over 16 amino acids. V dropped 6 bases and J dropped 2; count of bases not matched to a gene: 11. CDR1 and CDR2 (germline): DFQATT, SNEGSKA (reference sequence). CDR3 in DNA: TGCAGTGCCGCTAAGCCTAGCGGGGGGTTACAAGAGACCCAGTACTTC. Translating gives CSAAKPSGGLQETQYF.

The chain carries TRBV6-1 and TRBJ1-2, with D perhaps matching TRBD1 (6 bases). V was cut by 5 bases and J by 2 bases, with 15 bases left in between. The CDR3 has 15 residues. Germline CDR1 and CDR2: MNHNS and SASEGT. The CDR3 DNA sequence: TGTGCCAGCAGTACACCGACAGGCAAGAACTATGGCTACACCTTC. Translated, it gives CASSTPTGKNYGYTF.

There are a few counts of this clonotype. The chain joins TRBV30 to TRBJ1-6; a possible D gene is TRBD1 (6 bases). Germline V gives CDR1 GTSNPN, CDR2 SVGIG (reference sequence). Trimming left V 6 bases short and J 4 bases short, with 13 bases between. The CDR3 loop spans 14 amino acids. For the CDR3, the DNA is TGTGCCTGTACTAGGACAGCATATAATTCACCCCTCCACTTT. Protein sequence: CACTRTAYNSPLHF.

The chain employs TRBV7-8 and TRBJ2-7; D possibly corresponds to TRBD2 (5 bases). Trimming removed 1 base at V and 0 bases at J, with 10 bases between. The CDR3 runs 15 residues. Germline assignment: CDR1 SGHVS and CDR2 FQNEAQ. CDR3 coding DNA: TGTGCCAGCAGCTTAGGCGTGCTAGCCTCCTACGAGCAGTACTTC. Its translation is CASSLGVLASYEQYF.

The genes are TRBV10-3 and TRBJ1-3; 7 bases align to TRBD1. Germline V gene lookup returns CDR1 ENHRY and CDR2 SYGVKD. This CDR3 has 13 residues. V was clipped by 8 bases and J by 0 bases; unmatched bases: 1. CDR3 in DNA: TGTGCCATCGGGGACAGCTCTGGAAACACCATATATTTT. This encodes CAIGDSSGNTIYF.

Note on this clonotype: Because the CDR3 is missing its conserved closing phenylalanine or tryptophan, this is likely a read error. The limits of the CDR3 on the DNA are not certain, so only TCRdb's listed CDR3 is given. The CDR3: CSAHKLGAGGVPYL. The chain uses TRBV20-1 and TRBJ2-4; TRBD1 was called by the table and not checked on the DNA. The CDR3 has 14 amino acids, counting both end residues. Looked up from germline, CDR1 is DFQATT and CDR2 is SNEGSKA (reference sequence).

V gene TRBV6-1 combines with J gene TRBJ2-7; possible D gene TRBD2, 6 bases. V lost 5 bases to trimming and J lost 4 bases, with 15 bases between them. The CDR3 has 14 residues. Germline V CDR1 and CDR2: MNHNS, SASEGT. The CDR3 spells CASSPGLSSYEQYF. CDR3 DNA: TGTGCCAGCAGTCCGGGACTCTCCTCATACGAGCAGTACTTC.

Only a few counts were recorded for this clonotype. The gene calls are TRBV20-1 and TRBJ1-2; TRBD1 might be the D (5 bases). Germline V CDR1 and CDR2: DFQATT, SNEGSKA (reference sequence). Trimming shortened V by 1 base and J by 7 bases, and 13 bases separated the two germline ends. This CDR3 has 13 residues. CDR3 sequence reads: CSARGFREAGYTF. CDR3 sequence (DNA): TGCAGTGCTAGAGGCTTCAGGGAAGCTGGCTACACCTTC.

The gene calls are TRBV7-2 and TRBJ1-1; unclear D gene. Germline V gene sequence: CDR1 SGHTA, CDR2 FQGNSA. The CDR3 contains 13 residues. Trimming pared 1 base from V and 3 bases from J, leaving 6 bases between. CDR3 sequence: CASSLEADTEAFF. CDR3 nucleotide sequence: TGTGCCAGCAGCTTAGAGGCAGACACTGAAGCTTTCTTT. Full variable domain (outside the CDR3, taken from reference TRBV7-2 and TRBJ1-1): GAGVSQSPSNKVTEKGKDVELRCDPISGHTALYWYRQSLGQGLEFLIYFQGNSAPDKSGLPSDRFSAERTGGSVSTLTIQRTQQEDSAVYLCASSLEADTEAFFGQGTRLTVV.

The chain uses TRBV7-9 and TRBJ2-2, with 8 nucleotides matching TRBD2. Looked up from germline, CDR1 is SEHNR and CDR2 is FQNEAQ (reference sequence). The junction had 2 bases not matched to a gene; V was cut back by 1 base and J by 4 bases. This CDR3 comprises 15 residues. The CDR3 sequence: CASSLGGGTTGELFF. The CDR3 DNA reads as TGTGCCAGCAGCTTAGGCGGGGGGACCACCGGGGAGCTGTTTTTT.

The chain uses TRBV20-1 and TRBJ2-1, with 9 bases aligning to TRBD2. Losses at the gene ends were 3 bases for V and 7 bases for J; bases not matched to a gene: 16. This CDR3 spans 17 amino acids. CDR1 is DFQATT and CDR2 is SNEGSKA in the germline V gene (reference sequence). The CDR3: CSARNLYGGGARNEQFF. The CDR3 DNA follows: TGCAGTGCTAGGAACCTTTACGGCGGGGGGGCCCGTAATGAGCAGTTCTTC.

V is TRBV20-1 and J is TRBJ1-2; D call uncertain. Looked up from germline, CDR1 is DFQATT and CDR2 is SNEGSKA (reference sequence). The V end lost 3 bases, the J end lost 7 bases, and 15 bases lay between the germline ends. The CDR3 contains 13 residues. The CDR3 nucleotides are TGCAGTGCTAGTATGTCAGGCAACGGTGGCTACACCTTC. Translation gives CSASMSGNGGYTF.

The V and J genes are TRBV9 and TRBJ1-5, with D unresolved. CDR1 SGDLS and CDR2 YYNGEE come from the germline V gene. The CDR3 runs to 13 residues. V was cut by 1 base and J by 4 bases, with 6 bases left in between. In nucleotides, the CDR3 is TGTGCCAGCAGCGTAAGGGATAATCAGCCCCAGCATTTT. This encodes CASSVRDNQPQHF.

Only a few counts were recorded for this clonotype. As DNA, the CDR3 is TGTGCCAGTAGTATACTAGGATCACCCCTCCACTTT. This translates into CASSILGSPLHF. The chain couples TRBV19 to TRBJ1-6; D is unresolved. Germline-derived CDR1 and CDR2 are LNHDA and SQIVND (reference sequence). Deletions cut 2 bases from V and 10 bases from J, with 6 bases between. This CDR3 is 12 amino acids long. Together with reference TRBV19 and TRBJ1-6, the CDR3 gives the full variable domain: DGGITQSPKYLFRKEGQNVTLSCEQNLNHDAMYWYRQDPGQGLRLIYYSQIVNDFQKGDIAEGYSVSREKKESFPLTVTSAQKNPTAFYLCASSILGSPLHFGNGTRLTVT.

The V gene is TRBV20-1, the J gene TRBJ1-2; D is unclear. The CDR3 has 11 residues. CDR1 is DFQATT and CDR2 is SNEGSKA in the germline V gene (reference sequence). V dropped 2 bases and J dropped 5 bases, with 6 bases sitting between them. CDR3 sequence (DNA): TGCAGTGCTAGAAAACGGTATGGCTACACCTTC. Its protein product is CSARKRYGYTF.